This T cell receptor beta chain was recorded in a study of cytomegalovirus exposure and HLA in healthy donors. Findings and limits, study-wide: Despite most TCR sequences being rare, some public TCRs occurred in many donors. In vitro data verified three CMV-associated chains as specific for CMV antigens. Investigators reported 150 to 200 TCR beta chains as tied to cytomegalovirus. Cytomegalovirus status was reportedly diagnosed by the classifier with high specificity and sensitivity.

Method: immunoSEQ multiplex PCR; TCRdb's copy keeps in-frame clones and lacks some. Among 150,000 to 200,000 clones listed, roughly nine tenths were seen once. Trimming removed 5 bases from V and 4 bases from J, with 11 bases in between. The CDR3 length is 13 residues. CDR1 and CDR2 from the germline V gene are ENHRY and SYGVKD. For this clone: No antigen is known for it.

The specimen was PBMCs. The chain joins TRBV10-3 to TRBJ1-1, with TRBD1 as a possible D gene (6 bases). This receptor was identified in a man between 18 and 29 years old in good health and CMV-seropositive. In nucleotides, the CDR3 is TGTGCCATCAGTAAGGGGGAAGGCACTGAAGCTTTCTTT. Its translation: CAISKGEGTEAFF.